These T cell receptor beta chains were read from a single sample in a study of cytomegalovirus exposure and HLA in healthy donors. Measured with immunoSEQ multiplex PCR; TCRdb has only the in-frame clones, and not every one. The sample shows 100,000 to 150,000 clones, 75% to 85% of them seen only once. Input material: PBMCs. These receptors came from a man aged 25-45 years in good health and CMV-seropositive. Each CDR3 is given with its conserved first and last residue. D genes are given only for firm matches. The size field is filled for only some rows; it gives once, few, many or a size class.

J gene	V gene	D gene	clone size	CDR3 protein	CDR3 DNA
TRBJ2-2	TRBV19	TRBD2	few	CASSSGGTAGTGELFF	TGTGCCAGTAGTAGCGGGGGGACGGCGGGGACCGGGGAGCTGTTTTTT
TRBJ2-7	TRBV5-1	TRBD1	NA	CASSPRDRSYEQYF	TGCGCCAGCAGCCCCAGGGACAGATCCTACGAGCAGTACTTC
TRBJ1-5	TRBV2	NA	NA	CASSLTGAYSNQPQHF	TGTGCCAGCAGTCTAACAGGCGCTTATAGCAATCAGCCCCAGCATTTT
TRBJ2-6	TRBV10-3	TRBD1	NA	CAINNRDRGPGANVLTF	TGTGCCATCAATAACCGGGACAGGGGCCCTGGGGCCAACGTCCTGACTTTC
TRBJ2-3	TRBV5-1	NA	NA	CASSRSGDTDTQYF	TGCGCCAGCAGTCGATCAGGTGACACAGATACGCAGTATTTT
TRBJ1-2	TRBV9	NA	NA	CASSVPGVGGYTF	TGTGCCAGCAGCGTTCCAGGGGTGGGAGGCTACACCTTC
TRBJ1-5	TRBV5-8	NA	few	CASSLLSGDDGNQPQHF	TGTGCCAGCAGCTTGTTGTCAGGGGATGATGGCAATCAGCCCCAGCATTTT
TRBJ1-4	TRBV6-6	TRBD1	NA	CASSFRDRRNEKLFF	TGTGCCAGCAGTTTCCGGGACAGAAGGAATGAAAAACTGTTTTTT
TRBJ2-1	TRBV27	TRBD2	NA	CASSRLAGGNEQFF	TGTGCCAGCAGTCGACTAGCGGGGGGAAATGAGCAGTTCTTC
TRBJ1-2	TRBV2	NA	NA	CASSEGPDHYGYTF	TGTGCCAGCAGTGAAGGGCCAGATCACTATGGCTACACCTTC
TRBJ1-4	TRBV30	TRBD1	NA	CASETPTGGSGKLFF	TGTGCCTCCGAGACTCCGACAGGGGGTTCGGGAAAACTGTTTTTT
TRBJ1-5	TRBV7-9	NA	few	CASSLGGYQPQHF	TGTGCCAGCAGCTTAGGAGGTTATCAGCCCCAGCATTTT
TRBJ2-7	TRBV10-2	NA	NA	CASKPGAYEQYF	TGCGCCAGCAAGCCGGGGGCCTACGAGCAGTACTTC
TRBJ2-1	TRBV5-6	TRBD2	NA	CASTLGLAAYNEQFF	TGTGCCAGCACCCTGGGGCTAGCGGCGTACAATGAGCAGTTCTTC
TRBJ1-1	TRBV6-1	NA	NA	CASSVQGPNTEAFF	TGTGCCAGCAGTGTTCAGGGGCCGAACACTGAAGCTTTCTTT
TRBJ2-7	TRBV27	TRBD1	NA	CASSRRDRADEQYF	TGTGCCAGCAGCCGTCGGGACAGGGCCGACGAGCAGTACTTC
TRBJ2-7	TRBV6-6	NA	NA	CASSYAGGIYEQYF	TGTGCCAGCAGTTACGCCGGGGGAATCTACGAGCAGTACTTC
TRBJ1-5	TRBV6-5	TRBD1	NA	CASRRDSNQPQHF	TGTGCCAGCAGACGGGACAGTAATCAGCCCCAGCATTTT
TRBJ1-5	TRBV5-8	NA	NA	CASSLSNQPQHF	TGTGCCAGCAGCCTTAGCAATCAGCCCCAGCATTTT
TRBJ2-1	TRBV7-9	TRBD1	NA	CASSLGQGDNEQFF	TGTGCCAGCAGCTTGGGACAGGGGGACAATGAGCAGTTCTTC
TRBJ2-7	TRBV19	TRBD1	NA	CASGKRDRPYEQYF	TGTGCCAGTGGGAAACGGGACAGACCCTACGAGCAGTACTTC
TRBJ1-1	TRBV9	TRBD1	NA	CASSLRDREGAFF	TGTGCCAGCAGCCTCCGGGACAGGGAAGGAGCTTTCTTT
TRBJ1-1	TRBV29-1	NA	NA	CSVEEGVEAFF	TGCAGCGTTGAAGAGGGAGTTGAAGCTTTCTTT
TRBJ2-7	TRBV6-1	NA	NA	CASRSSRNSYEQYF	TGTGCCAGCAGGAGTTCAAGAAACTCCTACGAGCAGTACTTC
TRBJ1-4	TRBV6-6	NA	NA	CASRPSTAELFF	TGTGCCAGCAGACCCTCAACCGCGGAACTGTTTTTT
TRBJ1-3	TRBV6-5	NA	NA	CASSQQGSSGNTIYF	TGTGCCAGCAGCCAGCAGGGGAGCTCTGGAAACACCATATATTTT
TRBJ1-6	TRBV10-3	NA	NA	CAISGMGEMDSPLHF	TGTGCCATCAGTGGTATGGGAGAGATGGATTCACCCCTCCACTTT
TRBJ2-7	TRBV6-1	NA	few	CATRLGQPYEQYF	TGTGCCACGAGACTCGGACAGCCCTACGAGCAGTACTTC
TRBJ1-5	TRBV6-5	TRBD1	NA	CASRGRGSNQPQHF	TGTGCCAGCAGGGGCAGGGGGAGCAATCAGCCCCAGCATTTT
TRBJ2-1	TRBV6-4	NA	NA	CASSDLGQYNEQFF	TGTGCCAGCAGTGACTTGGGACAATACAATGAGCAGTTCTTC
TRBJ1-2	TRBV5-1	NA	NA	CASSPFGRGGPSDGYTF	TGCGCCAGCAGCCCCTTCGGTAGGGGAGGGCCTAGTGATGGCTACACCTTC
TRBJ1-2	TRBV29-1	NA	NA	CSVEGPGVLWGYGYTF	TGCAGCGTTGAAGGCCCAGGGGTGTTGTGGGGCTATGGCTACACCTTC
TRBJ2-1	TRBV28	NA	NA	CASSPRHLTYNEQFF	TGTGCCAGCAGCCCCAGACACTTAACTTACAATGAGCAGTTCTTC
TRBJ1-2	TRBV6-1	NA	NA	CASSESGGPYGYTF	TGTGCCAGCAGTGAATCCGGGGGGCCCTATGGCTACACCTTC
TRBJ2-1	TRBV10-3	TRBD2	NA	CAISATSGGVSSEQFF	TGTGCCATCAGTGCCACTAGCGGGGGGGTTTCATCCGAGCAGTTCTTC
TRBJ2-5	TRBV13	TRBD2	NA	CASSSGLAAAGDAQYF	TGTGCCAGCAGCTCAGGACTAGCGGCGGCGGGTGACGCCCAGTACTTC
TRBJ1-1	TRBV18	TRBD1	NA	CASSPPGQGFLMNTEAFF	TGTGCCAGCTCACCACCGGGACAGGGGTTTCTTATGAACACTGAAGCTTTCTTT
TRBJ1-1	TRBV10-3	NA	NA	CAISPDKGHEAFF	TGTGCCATCAGTCCGGACAAGGGGCATGAAGCTTTCTTT
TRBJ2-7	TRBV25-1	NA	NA	CASSELGGYEQYF	TGTGCCAGCAGTGAGCTTGGCGGCTACGAGCAGTACTTC
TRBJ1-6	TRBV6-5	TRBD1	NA	CASTQGGRAYSPLHF	TGTGCCAGCACCCAAGGGGGCAGGGCATATTCACCCCTCCACTTT
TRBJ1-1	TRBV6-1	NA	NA	CASSVYMNTEAFF	TGTGCCAGCAGTGTGTACATGAACACTGAAGCTTTCTTT
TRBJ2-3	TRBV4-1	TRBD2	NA	CASSRGLAGGRKDTQYF	TGCGCCAGCAGCCGAGGACTAGCGGGGGGGCGGAAAGATACGCAGTATTTT
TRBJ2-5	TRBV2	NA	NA	CASSEWTIQETQYF	TGTGCCAGCAGTGAATGGACAATCCAAGAGACCCAGTACTTC
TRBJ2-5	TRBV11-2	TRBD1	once	CASSLGTGGETQYF	TGTGCCAGCAGCCTCGGGACAGGGGGTGAGACCCAGTACTTC
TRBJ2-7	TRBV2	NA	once	CASTDITYEQYF	TGTGCCAGCACAGACATTACCTACGAGCAGTACTTC
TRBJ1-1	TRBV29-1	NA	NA	CSVSQGLNTEAFF	TGCAGCGTTTCACAGGGACTGAACACTGAAGCTTTCTTT
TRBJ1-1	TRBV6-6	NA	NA	CASSPNPGLTEAFF	TGTGCCAGCAGTCCGAACCCGGGACTCACTGAAGCTTTCTTT
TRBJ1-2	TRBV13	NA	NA	CASSFLGDNYGYTF	TGTGCCAGCAGCTTTTTAGGGGATAACTATGGCTACACCTTC
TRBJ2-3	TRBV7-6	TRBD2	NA	CASSSPLAGSADTQYF	TGTGCCAGCAGCTCCCCCCTAGCGGGGTCAGCAGATACGCAGTATTTT
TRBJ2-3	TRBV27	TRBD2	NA	CASSLVAGGDTQYF	TGTGCCAGCAGTTTGGTAGCGGGGGGAGATACGCAGTATTTT
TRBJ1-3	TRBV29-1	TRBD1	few	CSARQGPSGNTIYF	TGCAGCGCACGACAGGGGCCCTCTGGAAACACCATATATTTT
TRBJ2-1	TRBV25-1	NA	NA	CASSEMGRSSYNEQFF	TGTGCCAGCAGTGAAATGGGGAGGAGCTCCTACAATGAGCAGTTCTTC
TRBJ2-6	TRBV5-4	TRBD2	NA	CASSQDYSGAGANVLTF	TGTGCCAGCAGCCAAGATTACAGCGGGGCTGGGGCCAACGTCCTGACTTTC
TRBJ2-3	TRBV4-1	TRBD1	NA	CASSIRDRASDTQYF	TGCGCCAGCAGCATACGGGACAGGGCCTCAGATACGCAGTATTTT
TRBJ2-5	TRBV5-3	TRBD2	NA	CARSYSGGLRSETQYF	TGTGCCAGAAGCTATAGCGGGGGCCTGCGTTCGGAGACCCAGTACTTC